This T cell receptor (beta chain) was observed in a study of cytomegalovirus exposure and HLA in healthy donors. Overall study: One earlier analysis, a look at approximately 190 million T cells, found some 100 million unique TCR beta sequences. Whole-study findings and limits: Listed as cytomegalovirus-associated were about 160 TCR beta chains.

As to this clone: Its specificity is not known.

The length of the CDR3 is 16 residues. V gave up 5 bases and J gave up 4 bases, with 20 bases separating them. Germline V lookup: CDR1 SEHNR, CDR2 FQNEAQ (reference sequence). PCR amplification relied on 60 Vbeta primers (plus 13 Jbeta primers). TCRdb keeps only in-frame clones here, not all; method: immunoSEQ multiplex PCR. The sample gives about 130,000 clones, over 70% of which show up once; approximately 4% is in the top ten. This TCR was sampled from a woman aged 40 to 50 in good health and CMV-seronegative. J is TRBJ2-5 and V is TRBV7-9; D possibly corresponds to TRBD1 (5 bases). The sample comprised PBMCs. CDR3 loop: CASSPAAVGPGETQYF. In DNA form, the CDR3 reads TGTGCCAGCAGCCCTGCAGCAGTGGGGCCGGGAGAGACCCAGTACTTC.